This T cell receptor beta chain was retrieved from a study of CD8+ T cells in alopecia areata. The treatment was: oral pan-JAK inhibitor, 5-10 mg twice daily. Reverse transcription of extracted RNA yielded cDNA, which provided the sequencing template. The protocol was immunoSEQ multiplex PCR, while the TCRdb copy is restricted to in-frame clones and leaves out a portion. The sample lists over 150,000 clones, more than 45% occurring once. V was pared by 0 bases and J by 0 bases, with 18 bases between. The CDR3 runs 18 residues. Germline lookup yields CDR1 GTSNPN and CDR2 SVGIG (reference sequence). V and J are TRBV30 and TRBJ2-4; D is perhaps TRBD1 (6 bases). Specimen: CD4+ T cells sorted from blood, collected at week 24, from a patient treated with tofacitinib. The TCR comes from a human donor with alopecia areata. CDR3 nucleotide sequence: TGTGCCTGGAGTGTATCTAGGACGCAGGGGATAGCCAAAAACATTCAGTACTTC. This translates into CAWSVSRTQGIAKNIQYF.